This record covers a single T cell receptor (beta chain). Many counts were recorded for this clonotype. The antigen it recognizes is unknown. Base qualities are not provided; no much larger clone lies one nucleotide away. Receptors were amplified or captured by RT-PCR. The sequencing machine was an Illumina HiSeq 2500. TCRdb trimmed the raw reads at Q25, called clones with MiXCR and kept productive beta chains. Every distinct CDR3 protein forms one entry, paired with its most common genes and DNA. The sample includes 430,000 or so distinct CDR3 sequences, with around 9.9% observed a single time. The ten largest make up less than 15% of the sample. Its CDR3 holds 12 amino acids, cysteine through phenylalanine. The retained sequence is limited to the CDR3, 36 bases, with the frame set at the first base. From the germline V gene (reference sequence), CDR1 is SEHNR and CDR2 is FQNEAQ. V loses 3 bases, J loses 4 bases, and the germline ends lie 7 bases apart.

The source of the sample is a study of response to subunit inactivated influenza vaccine (dated by TCRdb to the late 2010s). Describing the broader study: Deep quantitative T cell receptor repertoire profiling was used in the study to track responses to a trivalent subunit inactivated influenza vaccine. What the authors observed across the whole study: The authors suggested that each seasonal influenza vaccination may recruit only a limited number of new T cells.

According to the study, the label for this sample's time point signals: more than 35 days after influenza vaccine administration. This sequence originates from a man in his forties or fifties who received an inactivated influenza vaccine. Donor details come from another sample of the same person, matched by shared clones. The chain is made from TRBV7-9 and TRBJ2-7; the D gene is possibly TRBD1, with 5 bases matching. The sequencing used PBMCs from blood, collected 45 days after vaccination. DNA sequence: TGTGCCAGCAGCTTTTCAGGGTACGAGCAGTACTTC. Its translation is CASSFSGYEQYF. The CDR3, completed at both ends by the reference TRBV7-9 and TRBJ2-7 genes, gives the full variable domain DTGVSQNPRHKITKRGQNVTFRCDPISEHNRLYWYRQTLGQGPEFLTYFQNEAQLEKSRLLSDRFSAERPKGSFSTLEIQRTEQGDSAMYLCASSFSGYEQYFGPGTRLTVT.